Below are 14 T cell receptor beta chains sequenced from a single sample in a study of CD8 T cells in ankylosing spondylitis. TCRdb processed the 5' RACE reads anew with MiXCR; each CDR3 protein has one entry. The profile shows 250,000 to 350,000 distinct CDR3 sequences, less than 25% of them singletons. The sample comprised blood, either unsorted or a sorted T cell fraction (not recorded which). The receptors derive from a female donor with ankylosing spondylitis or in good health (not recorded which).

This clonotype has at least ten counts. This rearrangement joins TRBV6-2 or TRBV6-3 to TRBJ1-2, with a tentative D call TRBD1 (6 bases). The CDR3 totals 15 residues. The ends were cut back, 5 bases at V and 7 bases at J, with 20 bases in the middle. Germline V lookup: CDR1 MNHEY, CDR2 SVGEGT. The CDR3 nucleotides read TGTGCCAGCAGTCAGAGACAGGCCCAGATGAGTGGCTACACCTTC. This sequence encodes CASSQRQAQMSGYTF.

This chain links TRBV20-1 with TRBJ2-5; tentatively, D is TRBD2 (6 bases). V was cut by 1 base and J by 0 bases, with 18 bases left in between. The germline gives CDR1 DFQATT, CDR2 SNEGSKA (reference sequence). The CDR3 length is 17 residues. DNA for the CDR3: TGCAGTGCTAGAGGAGAATTAGCGGAGTCGTACCAAGAGACCCAGTACTTC. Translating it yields CSARGELAESYQETQYF.

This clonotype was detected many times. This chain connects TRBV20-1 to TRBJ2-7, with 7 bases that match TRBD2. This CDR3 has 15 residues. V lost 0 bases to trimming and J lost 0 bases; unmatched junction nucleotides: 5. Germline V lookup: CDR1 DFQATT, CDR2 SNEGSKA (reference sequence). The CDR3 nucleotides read TGCAGTGCTAGAGATCAGGAGCGGGACTCCTACGAGCAGTACTTC. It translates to CSARDQERDSYEQYF.

DNA of the CDR3: TGTGCCAGCAGTTTCGGGCGGGAGGGCCGCGAGCAGTTCTTC. Encoded protein: CASSFGREGREQFF. The V call is TRBV12-3 or TRBV12-4, the J call TRBJ2-1, with 9 bases that match TRBD2. V dropped 3 bases and J dropped 10; count of bases not matched to a gene: 7. The CDR3 is 14 residues long.

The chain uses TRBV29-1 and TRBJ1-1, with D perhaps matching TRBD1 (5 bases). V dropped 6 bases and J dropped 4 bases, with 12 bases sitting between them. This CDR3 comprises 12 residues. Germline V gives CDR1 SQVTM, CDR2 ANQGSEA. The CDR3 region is CSVTGGSTEAFF. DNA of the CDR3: TGCAGCGTAACTGGGGGGAGCACTGAAGCTTTCTTT. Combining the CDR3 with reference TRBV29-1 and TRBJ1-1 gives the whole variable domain SAVISQKPSRDICQRGTSLTIQCQVDSQVTMMFWYRQQPGQSLTLIATANQGSEATYESGFVIDKFPISRPNLTFSTLTVSNMSPEDSSIYLCSVTGGSTEAFFGQGTRLTVV.

CDR3 coding DNA: TGTGCCAGCAGGACTCCCGGGACAGGGGGCTACGAGCAGTACTTC. This gives the protein CASRTPGTGGYEQYF. The V call is TRBV6-2 or TRBV6-3, the J call TRBJ2-7; 11 bases map to TRBD1. The CDR3 extends over 15 amino acids. The germline V gene encodes CDR1 MNHEY and CDR2 SVGEGT. Germline trimming cut 6 bases from V and 3 bases from J; bases unmatched to any gene: 7.

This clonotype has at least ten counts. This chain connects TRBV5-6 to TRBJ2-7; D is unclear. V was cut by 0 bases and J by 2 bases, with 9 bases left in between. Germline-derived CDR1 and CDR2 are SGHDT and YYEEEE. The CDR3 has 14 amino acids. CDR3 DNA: TGTGCCAGCAGCTTGGAGGGCGGTGCCTACGAGCAGTACTTC. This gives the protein CASSLEGGAYEQYF.

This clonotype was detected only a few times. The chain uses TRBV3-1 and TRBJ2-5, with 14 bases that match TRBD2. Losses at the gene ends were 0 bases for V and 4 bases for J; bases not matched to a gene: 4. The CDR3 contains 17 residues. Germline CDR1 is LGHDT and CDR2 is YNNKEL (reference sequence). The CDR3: CASSQEWGLAGAETQYF. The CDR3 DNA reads TGTGCCAGCAGCCAAGAATGGGGACTAGCGGGAGCAGAGACCCAGTACTTC.

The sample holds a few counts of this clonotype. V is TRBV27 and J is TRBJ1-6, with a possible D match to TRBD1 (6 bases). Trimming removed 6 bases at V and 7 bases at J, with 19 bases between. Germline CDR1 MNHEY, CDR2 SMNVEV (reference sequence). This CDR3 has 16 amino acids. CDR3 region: CASRGQQGTGNSPLHF. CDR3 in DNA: TGTGCCAGCAGGGGTCAACAGGGTACTGGGAATTCACCCCTCCACTTT.

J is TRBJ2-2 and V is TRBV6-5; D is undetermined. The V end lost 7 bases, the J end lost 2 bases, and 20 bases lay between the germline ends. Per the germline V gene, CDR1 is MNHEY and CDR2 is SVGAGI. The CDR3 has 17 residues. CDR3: CASIKYGSSYNTGELFF. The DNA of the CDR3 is TGTGCCAGCATTAAGTACGGCTCGAGCTATAACACCGGGGAGCTGTTTTTT.

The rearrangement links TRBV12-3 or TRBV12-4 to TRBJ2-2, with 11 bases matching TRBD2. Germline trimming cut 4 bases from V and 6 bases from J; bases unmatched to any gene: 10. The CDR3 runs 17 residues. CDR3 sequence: CASSSQRGSGRAGELFF. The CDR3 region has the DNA TGTGCCAGCAGTTCCCAGAGGGGTAGCGGGAGGGCCGGGGAGCTGTTTTTT.

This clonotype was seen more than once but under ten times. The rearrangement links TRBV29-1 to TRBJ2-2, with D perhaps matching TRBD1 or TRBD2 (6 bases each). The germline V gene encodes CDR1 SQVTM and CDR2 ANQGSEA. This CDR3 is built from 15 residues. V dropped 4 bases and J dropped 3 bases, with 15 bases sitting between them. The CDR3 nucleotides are TGCAGCGTTGTAAGGGGGGCCGGAGACACCGGGGAGCTGTTTTTT. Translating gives CSVVRGAGDTGELFF.

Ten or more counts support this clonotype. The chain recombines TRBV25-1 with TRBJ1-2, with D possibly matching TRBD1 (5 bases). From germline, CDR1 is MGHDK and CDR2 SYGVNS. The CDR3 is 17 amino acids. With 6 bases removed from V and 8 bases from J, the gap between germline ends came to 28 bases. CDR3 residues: CASREGGAGREGIGYTF. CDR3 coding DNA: TGTGCCAGCAGGGAGGGAGGGGCAGGAAGAGAGGGCATAGGCTACACCTTC.

The CDR3 coding sequence is TGTGCCACCAGCAGAGAGCTAGCGGCCTCCTACAATGAGCAGTTCTTC. Its translation is CATSRELAASYNEQFF. The V and J genes are TRBV15 and TRBJ2-1, with TRBD2 matching over 7 bases. Trimming cost V 0 bases and J 0 bases; bases outside gene matches: 2. This CDR3 has 16 amino acids. CDR1 is LNHNV, CDR2 YYDKDF, per germline (reference sequence).